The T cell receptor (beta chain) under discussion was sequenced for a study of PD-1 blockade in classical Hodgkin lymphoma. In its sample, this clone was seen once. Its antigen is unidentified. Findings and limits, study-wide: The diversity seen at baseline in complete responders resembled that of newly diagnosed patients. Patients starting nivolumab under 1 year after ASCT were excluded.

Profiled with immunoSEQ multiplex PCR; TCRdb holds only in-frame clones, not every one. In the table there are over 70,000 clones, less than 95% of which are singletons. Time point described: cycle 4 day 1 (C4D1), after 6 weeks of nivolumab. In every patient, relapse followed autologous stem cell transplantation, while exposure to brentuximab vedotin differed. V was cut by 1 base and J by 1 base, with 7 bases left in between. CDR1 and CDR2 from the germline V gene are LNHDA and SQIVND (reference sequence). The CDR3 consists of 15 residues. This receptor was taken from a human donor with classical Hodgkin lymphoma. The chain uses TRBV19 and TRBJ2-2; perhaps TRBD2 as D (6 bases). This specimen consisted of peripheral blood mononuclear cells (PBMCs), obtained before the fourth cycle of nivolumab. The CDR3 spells CASSIVGGNTGELFF. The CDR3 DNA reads TGTGCCAGTAGTATAGTGGGAGGGAACACCGGGGAGCTGTTTTTT.